This note documents a single T cell receptor (beta chain) sequence. Its antigen is undetermined. The entry originates in a study of T cells in Graves' hyperthyroidism and ophthalmopathy. Uncontrolled infection, other autoimmune disease, pregnancy or lactation excluded patients. The PBMCs had their origin in 7.5 to 10 ml of fresh peripheral blood. TCR beta CDR3 regions were amplified from RNA transcripts. The HTBI primer set was used in a first-round RT-PCR of the TCR CDR3. One entry per CDR3 protein results from TCRdb running MiXCR on the multiplex PCR reads. The repertoire holds 250,000 to 300,000 distinct CDR3 sequences, with approximately 15% as singletons. Study observations and caveats: Researchers report that a 13 V-J model separated ophthalmopathy from stable hyperthyroidism. Within blood appeared most thyroid clonotypes that had expanded above 0.001.

The CDR3 has 14 amino acids. The ends were cut back, 3 bases at V and 1 base at J, with 10 bases in the middle. CDR1 is SGDLS and CDR2 is YYNGEE in the germline V gene. V is TRBV9 and J is TRBJ2-5; D is possibly TRBD1 or TRBD2 (6 bases each). What was sequenced was blood. The origin of this receptor is a woman aged 40 to 55 with Graves' hyperthyroidism. Here the CDR3 DNA reads TGTGCCAGCAGCGCGGGGGCCTTCCAAGAGACCCAGTACTTC. Its protein product is CASSAGAFQETQYF.